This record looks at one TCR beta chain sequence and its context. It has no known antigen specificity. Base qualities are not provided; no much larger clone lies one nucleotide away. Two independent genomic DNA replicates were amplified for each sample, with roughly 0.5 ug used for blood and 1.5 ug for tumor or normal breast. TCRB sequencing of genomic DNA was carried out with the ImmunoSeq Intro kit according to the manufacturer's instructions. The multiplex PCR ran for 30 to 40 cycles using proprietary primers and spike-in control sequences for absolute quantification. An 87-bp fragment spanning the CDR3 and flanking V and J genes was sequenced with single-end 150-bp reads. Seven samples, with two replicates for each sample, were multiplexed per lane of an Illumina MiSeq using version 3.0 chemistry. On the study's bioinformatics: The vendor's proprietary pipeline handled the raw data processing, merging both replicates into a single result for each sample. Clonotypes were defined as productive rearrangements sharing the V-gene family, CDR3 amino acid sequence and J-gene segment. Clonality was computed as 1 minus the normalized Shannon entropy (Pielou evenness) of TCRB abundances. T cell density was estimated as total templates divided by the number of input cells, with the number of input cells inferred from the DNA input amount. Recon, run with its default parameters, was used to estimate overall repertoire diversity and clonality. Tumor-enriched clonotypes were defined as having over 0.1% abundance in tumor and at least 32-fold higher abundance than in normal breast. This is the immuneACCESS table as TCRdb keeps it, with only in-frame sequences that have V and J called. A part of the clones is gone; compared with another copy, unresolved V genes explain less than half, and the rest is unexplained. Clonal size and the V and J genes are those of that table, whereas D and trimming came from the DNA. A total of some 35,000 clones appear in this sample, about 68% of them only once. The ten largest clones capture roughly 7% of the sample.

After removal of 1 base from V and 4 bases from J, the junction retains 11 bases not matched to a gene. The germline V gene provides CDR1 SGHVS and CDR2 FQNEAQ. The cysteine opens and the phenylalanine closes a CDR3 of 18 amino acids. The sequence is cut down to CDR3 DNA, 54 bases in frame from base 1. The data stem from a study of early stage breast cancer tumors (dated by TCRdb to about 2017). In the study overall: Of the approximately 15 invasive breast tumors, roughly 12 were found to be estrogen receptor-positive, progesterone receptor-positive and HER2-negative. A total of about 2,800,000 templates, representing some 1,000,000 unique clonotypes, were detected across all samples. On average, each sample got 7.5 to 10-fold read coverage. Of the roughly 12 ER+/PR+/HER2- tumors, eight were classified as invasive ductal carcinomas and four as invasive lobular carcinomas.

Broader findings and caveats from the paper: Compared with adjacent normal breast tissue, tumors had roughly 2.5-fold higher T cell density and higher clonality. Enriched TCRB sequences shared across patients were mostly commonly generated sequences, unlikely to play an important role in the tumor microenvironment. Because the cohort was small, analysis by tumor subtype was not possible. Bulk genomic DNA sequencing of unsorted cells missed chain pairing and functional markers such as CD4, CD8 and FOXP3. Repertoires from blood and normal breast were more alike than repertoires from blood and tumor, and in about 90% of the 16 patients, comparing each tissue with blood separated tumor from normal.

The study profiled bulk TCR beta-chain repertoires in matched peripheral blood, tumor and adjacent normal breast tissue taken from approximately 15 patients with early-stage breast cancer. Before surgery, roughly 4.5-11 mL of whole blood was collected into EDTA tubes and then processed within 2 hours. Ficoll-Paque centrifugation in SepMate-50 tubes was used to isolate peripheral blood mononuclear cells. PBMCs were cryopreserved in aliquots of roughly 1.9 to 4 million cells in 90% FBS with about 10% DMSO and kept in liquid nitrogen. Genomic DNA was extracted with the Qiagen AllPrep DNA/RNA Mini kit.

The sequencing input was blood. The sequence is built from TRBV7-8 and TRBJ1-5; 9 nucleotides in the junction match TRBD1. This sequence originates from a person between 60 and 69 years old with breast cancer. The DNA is TGTGCCAGCAGCTTAGTACCCCCCTACAGGGGGCGAAATCAGCCCCAGCATTTT. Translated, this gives CASSLVPPYRGRNQPQHF.